What follows are 6 T cell receptor beta chains derived from one specimen sequenced in a study of CD8+ T cells in alopecia areata. cDNA serving as the sequencing template came from extracted, reverse transcribed RNA. Sequencing was performed with immunoSEQ multiplex PCR; in TCRdb, only in-frame clones are kept and a portion is missing. Of about 56,000 clones listed, around 96% are singletons. Sample: CD8+ T cells sorted from blood, taken at week 0. The receptors were gathered from a human donor with alopecia areata.

V usage is TRBV29-1 and J usage is TRBJ2-5; D gene unclear. Germline V gives CDR1 SQVTM, CDR2 ANQGSEA. V was trimmed by 0 bases and J by 2 bases, leaving 10 bases between them. The CDR3 is made up of 14 amino acids. In nucleotides, the CDR3 is TGCAGCGTTGAAGATCTAACGGTTCAAGAGACCCAGTACTTC. As protein: CSVEDLTVQETQYF.

The V gene is TRBV29-1, the J gene TRBJ1-1, with 9 bases that match TRBD1. The germline V gene encodes CDR1 SQVTM and CDR2 ANQGSEA. The junction had 11 bases not matched to a gene; V was cut back by 5 bases and J by 4 bases. The CDR3 contains 15 residues. The CDR3 sequence: CSVLRDRVVFTEAFF. DNA of the CDR3: TGCAGCGTTCTCCGGGACAGGGTCGTTTTCACTGAAGCTTTCTTT. Supplemented by reference TRBV29-1 and TRBJ1-1, the full variable domain reads SAVISQKPSRDICQRGTSLTIQCQVDSQVTMMFWYRQQPGQSLTLIATANQGSEATYESGFVIDKFPISRPNLTFSTLTVSNMSPEDSSIYLCSVLRDRVVFTEAFFGQGTRLTVV.

The chain employs TRBV4-1 and TRBJ1-2; 7 bases are shared with TRBD1. With 4 bases clipped from V and 4 bases from J, the junction kept 9 bases outside the gene matches. CDR1 is MGHRA and CDR2 is YSYEKL in the germline V gene. The CDR3 runs to 15 residues. DNA for the CDR3: TGCGCCAGCAGCCCCGGGACAGAGGCTAGCTATGGCTACACCTTC. Translated, it gives CASSPGTEASYGYTF.

This clone was seen once. The rearrangement links TRBV7-9 to TRBJ2-1; D may be TRBD2 (5 bases). The CDR3 is 13 residues long. The V and J ends lost 5 bases and 7 bases respectively, with 12 bases between them. The germline V gene has CDR1 SEHNR and CDR2 FQNEAQ (reference sequence). The CDR3 protein is CASSNSLVNEQFF. The CDR3 DNA reads as TGTGCCAGCAGCAACTCACTAGTGAATGAGCAGTTCTTC.

The gene calls are TRBV27 and TRBJ1-4; D may be TRBD1 (6 bases). Germline CDR1 MNHEY, CDR2 SMNVEV (reference sequence). V lost 2 bases to trimming and J lost 4 bases, with 29 bases between them. The CDR3 loop spans 21 amino acids. Here the CDR3 reads CASSLPPLSGGVSSCNEKLFF. The CDR3 coding sequence is TGTGCCAGCAGTTTACCCCCTTTAAGCGGGGGCGTCTCATCTTGTAATGAAAAACTGTTTTTT.

This chain uses TRBV7-9 with TRBJ2-5; D possibly matches TRBD1 or TRBD2 (6 bases each). Deletions cut 1 base from V and 7 bases from J, with 16 bases between. CDR1 and CDR2 from the germline V gene are SEHNR and FQNEAQ (reference sequence). The CDR3 length is 15 residues. The CDR3 nucleotides are TGTGCCAGCAGCTTAGGGGGGGACACCGGAGGGACCCAGTACTTC. It translates to CASSLGGDTGGTQYF.